The present TCR beta chain was sequenced within a study of OX40 agonist ivuxolimab in advanced cancers. Study context: In this trial design, patients received ivuxolimab intravenously at 0.01 to 10 mg/kg every 2 weeks. General study findings and limits: More expanded clones were found, on average, in CD8+ than in CD4+ T cells.

Data came from immunoSEQ multiplex PCR; TCRdb stores just in-frame clones and leaves some out. The profile shows tens of thousands of clones, more than 65% of them singletons. Only one count was recorded for this clone. The antigen is undetermined. Other DNA sequences of this sample code for an identical CDR3. This clonotype originated in an adult with an advanced solid tumor such as melanoma, head and neck, liver or kidney cancer. The specimen comprised CD4+ or CD8+ T cells sorted from blood, sampled in a trial of the OX40 agonist ivuxolimab.

The CDR3 loop is CASSQDPAGVGEQFF. The CDR3, as DNA: TGTGCCAGCAGCCAAGATCCAGCGGGAGTTGGTGAGCAGTTCTTC. The chain employs TRBV14 and TRBJ2-1; 8 nucleotides line up with TRBD2. CDR1 and CDR2 (germline): SGHDN, FVKESK. The trim removed 0 bases at V and 9 bases at J, leaving 7 bases unmatched. This CDR3 has 15 residues. Together with reference TRBV14 and TRBJ2-1, the CDR3 gives the full variable domain: EAGVTQFPSHSVIEKGQTVTLRCDPISGHDNLYWYRRVMGKEIKFLLHFVKESKQDESGMPNNRFLAERTGGTYSTLKVQPAELEDSGVYFCASSQDPAGVGEQFFGPGTRLTVL.